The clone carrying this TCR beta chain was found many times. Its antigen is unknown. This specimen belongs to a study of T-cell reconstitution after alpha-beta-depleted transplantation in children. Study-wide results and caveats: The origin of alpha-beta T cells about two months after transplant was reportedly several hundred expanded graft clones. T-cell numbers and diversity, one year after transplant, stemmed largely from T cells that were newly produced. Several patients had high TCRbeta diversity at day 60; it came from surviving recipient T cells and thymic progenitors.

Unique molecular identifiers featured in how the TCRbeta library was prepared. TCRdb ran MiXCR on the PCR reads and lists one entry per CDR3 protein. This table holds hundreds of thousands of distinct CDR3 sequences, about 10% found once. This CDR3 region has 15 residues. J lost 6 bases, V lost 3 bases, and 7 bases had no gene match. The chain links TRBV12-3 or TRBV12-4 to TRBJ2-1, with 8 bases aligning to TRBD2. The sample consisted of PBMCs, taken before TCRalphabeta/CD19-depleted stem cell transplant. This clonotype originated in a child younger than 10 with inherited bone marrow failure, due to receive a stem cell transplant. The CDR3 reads CASSFGLAWGNEQFF. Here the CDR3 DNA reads TGTGCCAGCAGTTTCGGACTAGCATGGGGCAATGAGCAGTTCTTC.